The clone carrying this T cell receptor beta chain was picked up a small number of times. The antigen remains unidentified. One end of the junction is discordant with germline, which a read error may explain. The data are from a study of molecular identifiers for immune sequencing clone quantification. CDR1 and CDR2 from the germline V gene are LNHDA and SQIVND (reference sequence). The length of the CDR3 is 16 residues. Points from the study as a whole: Clones above 20 RNA copies contained over 98% of effector molecules but under 1% of naive ones.

A CD8+CD4-CCR7+CD45RA+ gate was used to sort naive CD8 T cells. TCRdb reanalysed the PCR reads using MiXCR and keeps one entry per CDR3 protein. The repertoire holds about 640,000 distinct CDR3 sequences, with approximately 20% as singletons. The receptor comes from a human donor in good health. Some libraries in this study had Jurkat cell RNA spiked in. The sample consisted of naive CD8+ T cells from blood, with Jurkat cell RNA spiked in. The subset is: FACS-sorted CD8+CD4-CCR7+CD45RA+ naive T cells. The rearrangement uses TRBV19 and TRBJ2-5; the D is unclear. In DNA form, the CDR3 reads TGTGCCAGTAGTCCAAGAGGCCGGAGCCCAAGAGAGGCCCAGTACTTC. It encodes CASSPRGRSPREAQYF.